This T cell receptor (beta chain) was obtained from a study of cytomegalovirus exposure and HLA in healthy donors (dated by TCRdb to 2016 to 2017). At the level of the whole study: An earlier analysis of more than 550 of the donors reported about 300 Gb of sequence data and 117 million unique TCR beta sequences obtained from approximately 180 million T cells. An early release covering roughly 600 HLA-typed donors comprised approximately 290 gigabases of sequencing data and around 86 million unique TCR sequences. Among the approximately 400 genotyped donors, 75% to 90% belonged to the genetic ancestry cluster associated with self-reported Caucasian donors. The study aimed to test whether cataloging public T cell receptors could reveal signatures of past pathogen exposure. The study profiled the T cell repertoires of some 610 subjects by immunosequencing and related them to cytomegalovirus serostatus. In addition to the first cohort of around 670 subjects, a separate validation cohort of approximately 110 different subjects was used. High-throughput TCR immunosequencing, statistical association of individual TCRs with disease status, and machine learning were combined to predict cytomegalovirus infection status. A later analysis re-examined previously published TCR beta repertoires from about 670 donors and added high-resolution HLA genotyping to investigate patterns of TCR occurrence. The later analysis used no new phenotypic data to find candidate immune exposures, relying instead on TCR beta sequences and their occurrence across donors. To decide whether each TCR beta V gene segment behaved as functional or pseudogenic, an earlier analysis of approximately 620 of the donors relied on high-throughput TCR beta sequencing. Donor age, sex, ethnicity and CMV serostatus were compiled together with the repertoire data. A later genetic analysis used genome-wide SNP genotypes for about three fifths of the 666 donors, treating that subset as a discovery cohort. All discovery cohort repertoires had been generated on a single sequencing platform. HLA typing covered class I and class II loci at four-digit resolution. Typing coverage varied by locus: roughly 629-640 donors for A, B, C, DRB1 and DQB1; roughly 520 for DQA1; around 610 for DPA1; some 470 for DPB1. Four to six DR-DQ haplotypes were handled as single units for association and clustering, since linkage in the cohort was strong. Across around 400 genotyped donors of the cohort, an average of about 240,000 unique TCR beta nucleotide sequences per donor were sequenced, and 15% to 20% of those sequences were non-productive.

Based on the germline V gene (reference sequence), the CDR1 and CDR2 sequences are MNHEY and SMNVEV. The junction shows trimming of 0 bases on V and 1 base on J, plus 7 bases between the germline ends. Inclusive of the bounding cysteine and phenylalanine, the CDR3 is 14 residues long. The sequence is cut down to CDR3 DNA, 42 bases in frame from base 1. A word on this clone: Its antigen specificity is not known. Base-call qualities are not available, and no considerably larger clone is one nucleotide away.

In total, roughly 670 healthy bone marrow donors made up the cohort. All cohort members were sampled while nominally healthy, although unrecorded immune exposures were likely present. The donor was CMV seronegative and was included in the group of 352 seronegative cohort members. A peripheral blood sample was provided by each donor, and peripheral blood mononuclear cells were used for TCR beta sequencing. Genomic DNA extraction from the blood cell samples was performed with the Qiagen DNeasy Blood Extraction Kit. Libraries were made using the immunoSEQ multiplex PCR assay. The multiplex PCR relied on a mix of 60 forward primers for TCR Vbeta segments and 13 reverse primers for TCR Jbeta segments. The CDR3 region of rearranged TCR beta genes was amplified from genomic DNA by a multiplex PCR assay. The amplified TCR beta libraries were sequenced on the Illumina HiSeq System as 87-base-pair reads. The study's own analysis went as follows. In a later analysis, 70 million to 95 million unique TCR beta chains were counted across the roughly 700 repertoires, and roughly 10 million of these chains were shared by at least two donors. Raw reads were error-corrected and collapsed into unique sequences by a nearest-neighbor algorithm in which closely related sequences were merged to remove PCR and sequencing errors. V, D and J gene segments were assigned by aligning CDR3 sequences to IMGT reference sequences. Each retained sequence needed at least a six-nucleotide match to both a V gene segment and a J gene segment. A rearrangement counted as productive if the CDR3 had no stop codons and remained in frame with V and J, and every other rearrangement counted as non-productive. Following IMGT convention, CDR3 was defined as the stretch from the second conserved V-encoded cysteine up to the conserved J-encoded phenylalanine. Sequences without an unambiguous match to a single V gene segment were excluded from the earlier analysis of about 630 of the donors. In an earlier analysis of several hundred of the donors, a V segment was called functional when productive rearrangements were above 56.7%, and segregating when the standard deviation between donors exceeded 5%. A statistical classification framework was developed to diagnose cytomegalovirus status using the catalog of TCR beta chain sequences. In a later analysis, V and J genes were assigned by comparing TCR nucleotide sequences against IMGT/GENE-DB human TR gene sequences. Using the TCRdist pipeline, a later analysis assigned CDR3 sequences along with most-parsimonious VDJ recombination scenarios. A later analysis defined each TCR beta chain by its CDR3 amino acid sequence plus V-gene family, and excluded reads lacking a unique V-gene family. In a later analysis, approximately 590 highly shared, low-generation-probability nucleotide sequences were removed to address suspected cross-contamination and a sequencing artifact. For each public chain, a later analysis derived a clonal expansion index from normalized ranks of inferred template counts within each repertoire. Generation probabilities in a later analysis came from a VDJ recombination model fitted to out-of-frame rearrangements, and those results were checked against IGoR. In a later analysis, TCR-TCR, TCR-HLA and TCR-CMV co-occurrence was scored with hypergeometric tests, and a repertoire-size bias correction was applied to TCR pairs. A later analysis estimated false discovery rates by permuting HLA or CMV assignments 20 times. A later analysis grouped co-occurring TCRs with DBSCAN, adding TCRdist sequence similarity when clustering within HLA-allele-positive subsets. For co-occurrence clustering, repertoires with fewer than 30,000 or more than 120,000 public chains were excluded, along with about five repertoires with anomalous nucleotide sharing. TCRdb retrieved this table from immuneACCESS and kept in-frame rearrangements only. Not all clones are present; in checked studies, unresolved V genes account for under half, and no reason is known for the remainder. Clone size and V and J calls were adopted from that table, with D and trimming inferred from the DNA. In all, the sample holds 110,000 to 150,000 clones, and around 80% of those were seen once. The ten largest clones represent over 2.5% of the sample.

The paper as a whole reports these results and caveats: Correlated functional status among segregating V segments might reflect linkage disequilibrium, but an unknown experimental factor could not be ruled out. Some IMGT-functional V segments, including TRBV6-2 and TRBV6-3, could not be distinguished by the 87-base-pair reads and were therefore excluded. The study gave a list of around 170 TCR beta chains associated with cytomegalovirus. A later analysis found that TCR association rates varied across HLA loci, with DRB1 alleles showing the most associated TCRs and HLA-C alleles the fewest. Three of the identified cytomegalovirus-associated TCR beta chains were confirmed in vitro to be specific for cytomegalovirus antigens. The authors suggested that the approach could potentially be generalized to other disease states and immunological phenotypes. For the cohort, immune exposure information was limited to CMV serostatus. A later analysis reported that several top co-occurrence clusters appeared linked to parvovirus B19, influenza, CMV and Epstein-Barr virus. A later analysis associated about 18,000 TCR beta sequences with specific HLA alleles at a false discovery rate of 0.05. In a later analysis, HLA-associated TCR beta chains were found to be more clonally expanded and to have lower generation probabilities than equally common non-associated chains. V-gene and J-gene trimming of TCR beta chains was associated with a missense DCLRE1C variant in a later genetic analysis, and the association was replicated in an independent cohort. A further reported finding was that TCR beta sequences accurately predicted the HLA-A and HLA-B alleles for most subjects in the first cohort. Across donors, most TCR sequences were observed very rarely, whereas some public TCRs were present in many individuals. A later genetic analysis reported fewer N-insertions in productive TCRs among donors in an Asian-associated ancestry cluster than the roughly 640-donor mean. In an earlier analysis of 500 to 650 of the donors, most TCR beta V segments appeared in productive rearrangements about 87% or about 30% of the time, broadly matching IMGT annotations. When HLA alleles, especially DR and DQ, strongly co-occurred, attributing TCR associations to individual alleles was difficult. HLA typing was unavailable for some donors at each locus, so association tests used only the typed subset. A later analysis found that most CMV-associated TCR beta chains appeared HLA-restricted, with HLA associations seemingly driven largely by CMV exposure. In this cohort, only TCR beta chains were sequenced, and detectable features were limited by the absence of alpha or paired-chain data. The presence/absence analyses assumed that sequencing depth was roughly uniform across donors, and that assumption may not be true. Cytomegalovirus status was reported to be diagnosed by the classifier with high specificity and sensitivity in both the original and validation cohorts. A cluster of highly shared sequence variants was judged likely to represent a technical artifact of the sequencing pipeline. Because counts were too low, about 18 rarely observed V segments, including chromosome 9 orphons, were excluded from the earlier analysis of several hundred of the donors.

This chain joins TRBV27 to TRBJ2-7; no D gene can be assigned with confidence. Sample: PBMCs. This TCR derives from a female donor in good health and CMV-seronegative. The CDR3 amino acid sequence is: CASSLSGWSYEQYF. The DNA is TGTGCCAGCAGTTTATCCGGTTGGTCCTACGAGCAGTACTTC.